The rows below give T cell receptor beta chains drawn from one sample of a study of Graves' ophthalmopathy and Graves' hyperthyroidism. TCRdb ran MiXCR on the multiplex PCR reads and lists one entry per CDR3 protein. The table includes about 160,000 distinct CDR3 sequences, 30% to 45% detected once. The sample consisted of peripheral blood. These TCRs come from a woman in her 40s with Graves' ophthalmopathy. The CDR3 runs from the conserved cysteine through the conserved F or W. Each record gives: D gene, V gene, J gene, clone size, CDR3 protein, CDR3 DNA. A D gene is named only where the DNA matches it firmly. Clone size is not always given. Where it is, it says once, few, many or a class for expanded clones.

D: .
V: TRBV29-1
J: TRBJ1-1
size: many
CDR3: CSVEKGLGTEAFF
DNA: TGCAGCGTTGAGAAGGGGCTGGGGACTGAAGCTTTCTTT

D: .
V: TRBV28
J: TRBJ2-7
size: .
CDR3: CASSTLQLSYEQYF
DNA: TGTGCCAGCAGTACCCTACAGCTCTCCTACGAGCAGTACTTC

D: TRBD1
V: TRBV12-3/TRBV12-4
J: TRBJ1-3
size: .
CDR3: CASGSRQGSGNTIYF
DNA: TGTGCCAGCGGGAGCAGACAGGGTTCTGGAAACACCATATATTTT

D: .
V: TRBV10-1
J: TRBJ2-7
size: many
CDR3: CASSEARDNKYEQYF
DNA: TGCGCCAGCAGTGAGGCCCGGGACAATAAGTACGAGCAGTACTTC

D: .
V: TRBV6-1
J: TRBJ1-6
size: .
CDR3: CASSSYLRSPLHF
DNA: TGTGCCAGCAGCAGTTACCTACGTTCACCCCTCCACTTT

D: TRBD1
V: TRBV11-2
J: TRBJ2-7
size: .
CDR3: CASSSGTGVQYEQYF
DNA: TGTGCCAGCAGCTCCGGGACAGGGGTACAGTACGAGCAGTACTTC

D: .
V: TRBV6-1
J: TRBJ2-5
size: .
CDR3: CASRGWETQYF
DNA: TGTGCCAGCAGGGGCTGGGAGACCCAGTACTTC

D: TRBD1
V: TRBV11-2
J: TRBJ1-1
size: .
CDR3: CASSSTGGSENTEAFF
DNA: TGTGCCAGCAGCTCCACAGGGGGCTCAGAGAACACTGAAGCTTTCTTT

D: .
V: TRBV11-2
J: TRBJ2-4
size: .
CDR3: CAIRPLGATQYF
DNA: TGTGCCATCCGGCCTTTGGGCGCTACTCAGTACTTC

D: TRBD2
V: TRBV6-2/TRBV6-3
J: TRBJ2-5
size: many
CDR3: CASSLTLADRGQETQYF
DNA: TGTGCCAGCAGTTTGACACTAGCGGACAGAGGGCAAGAGACCCAGTACTTC

D: .
V: TRBV6-1
J: TRBJ2-7
size: many
CDR3: CASSDPGLAYEQYF
DNA: TGTGCCAGCAGTGACCCGGGGCTGGCCTACGAGCAGTACTTC

D: .
V: TRBV12-3/TRBV12-4
J: TRBJ1-2
size: .
CDR3: CASSEGFASGYGYTF
DNA: TGTGCCAGCAGTGAGGGGTTCGCGTCAGGTTATGGCTACACCTTC

D: TRBD2
V: TRBV7-2
J: TRBJ2-5
size: many
CDR3: CASSGHSGSKTQYF
DNA: TGTGCCAGCAGCGGCCATAGCGGGAGCAAGACCCAGTACTTC

D: .
V: TRBV28
J: TRBJ2-5
size: .
CDR3: CASSPGIDETQYF
DNA: TGTGCCAGCAGTCCGGGAATCGACGAGACCCAGTACTTC

D: .
V: TRBV4-1
J: TRBJ2-5
size: many
CDR3: CASSSGAHQETQYF
DNA: TGCGCCAGCAGCTCTGGGGCACACCAAGAGACCCAGTACTTC

D: .
V: TRBV20-1
J: TRBJ1-2
size: many
CDR3: CSVAGNYGYTF
DNA: TGCAGTGTAGCGGGGAACTATGGCTACACCTTC

D: .
V: TRBV20-1
J: TRBJ2-5
size: many
CDR3: CSSFFKTQYF
DNA: TGCAGCTCCTTTTTCAAGACCCAGTACTTC

D: TRBD1
V: TRBV7-8
J: TRBJ1-6
size: many
CDR3: CASSSDRGANSPLHF
DNA: TGTGCCAGCAGCTCTGACAGGGGGGCTAATTCACCCCTCCACTTT

D: .
V: TRBV6-5
J: TRBJ1-1
size: many
CDR3: CASRYLGGRNTEAFF
DNA: TGTGCCAGCAGGTACCTTGGCGGCAGGAACACTGAAGCTTTCTTT

D: .
V: TRBV12-3/TRBV12-4
J: TRBJ1-1
size: few
CDR3: CASNRRAEAFF
DNA: TGTGCCAGCAACAGGCGGGCTGAAGCTTTCTTT

D: .
V: TRBV19
J: TRBJ1-5
size: once
CDR3: CASSIPTLLFQPQHF
DNA: TGTGCCAGTAGTATTCCCACTCTGTTATTCCAGCCCCAGCATTTT

D: .
V: TRBV6-1
J: TRBJ1-2
size: few
CDR3: CASSEAPGGHYGYTF
DNA: TGTGCCAGCAGTGAAGCGCCCGGGGGGCACTATGGCTACACCTTC

D: .
V: TRBV24-1
J: TRBJ1-2
size: many
CDR3: CATSDFETSVHGYTF
DNA: TGTGCCACCAGTGATTTCGAGACCTCTGTCCATGGCTACACCTTC

D: .
V: TRBV7-7
J: TRBJ2-5
size: .
CDR3: CASSSGMGGSRETQYF
DNA: TGTGCTAGCAGCTCGGGGATGGGGGGTTCTCGAGAGACCCAGTACTTC

D: .
V: TRBV19
J: TRBJ1-1
size: .
CDR3: CASSIGGALNTEAFF
DNA: TGTGCCAGTAGTATAGGGGGAGCGCTGAACACTGAAGCTTTCTTT

D: .
V: TRBV6-5
J: TRBJ1-2
size: many
CDR3: CASRRDGLGDGYTF
DNA: TGTGCCAGCAGGAGGGACGGCCTTGGGGATGGCTACACCTTC

D: .
V: TRBV28
J: TRBJ2-6
size: many
CDR3: CASIPTTGANVLTF
DNA: TGTGCCAGCATCCCTACGACAGGGGCCAACGTCCTGACTTTC

D: TRBD2
V: TRBV6-2/TRBV6-3
J: TRBJ2-5
size: once
CDR3: CASSYSISSAGDDGETQYF
DNA: TGTGCCAGCAGTTACTCGATATCATCAGCGGGAGATGATGGGGAGACCCAGTACTTC

D: TRBD2
V: TRBV11-2
J: TRBJ2-7
size: .
CDR3: CASSLGSSGSSYEQYF
DNA: TGTGCCAGCAGCTTAGGGTCCAGCGGGAGTTCCTACGAGCAGTACTTC

D: TRBD1
V: TRBV28
J: TRBJ2-5
size: many
CDR3: CASSPGDRIQTQYF
DNA: TGTGCCAGCAGTCCAGGGGACAGAATCCAGACCCAGTACTTC

D: TRBD1
V: TRBV27
J: TRBJ1-5
size: .
CDR3: CASSPRGKTGYSNQPQHF
DNA: TGTGCCAGCAGTCCCAGGGGGAAAACGGGATATAGCAATCAGCCCCAGCATTTT

D: .
V: TRBV5-1
J: TRBJ1-2
size: many
CDR3: CASSSTELRHGYTF
DNA: TGCGCCAGCAGCTCGACAGAGCTAAGGCATGGCTACACCTTC

D: .
V: TRBV6-1
J: TRBJ1-1
size: many
CDR3: CASSEDVGVGTEAFF
DNA: TGTGCCAGCAGTGAAGACGTAGGGGTGGGCACTGAAGCTTTCTTT

D: .
V: TRBV6-1
J: TRBJ2-3
size: many
CDR3: CASNAADTSTDTQYF
DNA: TGTGCCAGCAATGCGGCAGACACTAGCACAGATACGCAGTATTTT

D: .
V: TRBV5-1
J: TRBJ2-7
size: .
CDR3: CASSLYGVEQYF
DNA: TGCGCCAGCAGCTTGTACGGGGTCGAGCAGTACTTC

D: TRBD2
V: TRBV7-2
J: TRBJ2-3
size: .
CDR3: CASSLAQTSGHTDTQYF
DNA: TGTGCCAGCAGCTTAGCCCAGACTAGCGGGCACACAGATACGCAGTATTTT

D: .
V: TRBV10-3
J: TRBJ2-7
size: .
CDR3: CAISAGASYEQYF
DNA: TGTGCCATCAGTGCCGGTGCGTCCTACGAGCAGTACTTC

D: TRBD2
V: TRBV11-2
J: TRBJ2-7
size: many
CDR3: CASSLVGASGSYEQYF
DNA: TGTGCCAGCAGCCTAGTGGGGGCTAGCGGGAGCTACGAGCAGTACTTC

D: TRBD1
V: TRBV6-1
J: TRBJ1-6
size: many
CDR3: CASSVRTGSGNSPLHF
DNA: TGTGCCAGCAGTGTCCGGACAGGGTCTGGTAATTCACCCCTCCACTTT

D: .
V: TRBV27
J: TRBJ1-5
size: .
CDR3: CASSSSPDSNQPQHF
DNA: TGTGCCAGCAGTTCCAGCCCGGATAGCAATCAGCCCCAGCATTTT

D: .
V: TRBV20-1
J: TRBJ1-6
size: .
CDR3: CSAQDGGTLGGSPLHF
DNA: TGCAGTGCTCAAGATGGGGGGACCCTTGGTGGGTCACCCCTCCACTTT

D: TRBD2
V: TRBV7-2
J: TRBJ2-7
size: many
CDR3: CASSFAGDAEEQYF
DNA: TGTGCCAGCAGCTTTGCGGGAGACGCGGAGGAGCAGTACTTC

D: .
V: TRBV5-5
J: TRBJ1-1
size: many
CDR3: CASSSLGGNTEAFF
DNA: TGTGCCAGCAGCTCCCTGGGCGGGAACACTGAAGCTTTCTTT

D: .
V: TRBV2
J: TRBJ2-7
size: .
CDR3: CASSAQGGYEQYF
DNA: TGTGCCAGCAGTGCGCAGGGTGGCTACGAGCAGTACTTC

D: .
V: TRBV19
J: TRBJ2-5
size: .
CDR3: CASTRPGGETQYF
DNA: TGTGCCAGTACCCGACCTGGGGGAGAGACCCAGTACTTC

D: TRBD1
V: TRBV6-5
J: TRBJ1-5
size: many
CDR3: CASSYLTGGQPQHF
DNA: TGTGCCAGCAGTTACCTGACAGGGGGCCAGCCCCAGCATTTT

D: .
V: TRBV29-1
J: TRBJ1-2
size: many
CDR3: CSVVGRTGGDNYGYTF
DNA: TGCAGCGTTGTTGGTCGCACGGGCGGAGATAACTATGGCTACACCTTC

D: .
V: TRBV20-1
J: TRBJ1-3
size: many
CDR3: CSAPLSGNTIYF
DNA: TGCAGTGCCCCTCTCTCTGGAAACACCATATATTTT

D: .
V: TRBV6-5
J: TRBJ2-5
size: .
CDR3: CASSYSMRGETQYF
DNA: TGTGCCAGCAGTTACTCGATGAGGGGCGAGACCCAGTACTTC

D: .
V: TRBV28
J: TRBJ1-5
size: many
CDR3: CASSPGGLNQPQHF
DNA: TGTGCCAGCAGTCCCGGGGGGCTTAATCAGCCCCAGCATTTT

D: .
V: TRBV6-1
J: TRBJ1-6
size: few
CDR3: CASSDPGTDNSPLHF
DNA: TGTGCCAGCAGTGACCCCGGAACTGATAATTCACCCCTCCACTTT

D: TRBD2
V: TRBV6-1
J: TRBJ2-7
size: few
CDR3: CASSAGGGYEQYF
DNA: TGTGCCAGCTCGGCGGGGGGAGGCTACGAGCAGTACTTC

D: .
V: TRBV19
J: TRBJ1-2
size: many
CDR3: CASSILGVSGYTF
DNA: TGTGCCAGTAGTATTTTGGGCGTGAGTGGCTACACCTTC

D: .
V: TRBV20-1
J: TRBJ2-2
size: many
CDR3: CSANTGDSTGELFF
DNA: TGCAGTGCGAACACAGGGGACTCCACCGGGGAGCTGTTTTTT

D: TRBD1
V: TRBV28
J: TRBJ1-1
size: many
CDR3: CASSRGQGGKAFF
DNA: TGTGCCAGCAGTCGGGGACAGGGGGGTAAAGCTTTCTTT

D: TRBD1
V: TRBV12-3/TRBV12-4
J: TRBJ1-5
size: .
CDR3: CASTPGTGGNQLQHF
DNA: TGTGCCAGCACCCCCGGGACAGGGGGGAATCAGCTCCAGCATTTT

D: TRBD1
V: TRBV20-1
J: TRBJ2-7
size: .
CDR3: CSAQTGFIGEQYF
DNA: TGCAGTGCGCAGACAGGGTTCATTGGCGAGCAGTACTTC

D: TRBD1
V: TRBV6-1
J: TRBJ2-4
size: .
CDR3: CASRQGVIENIQYF
DNA: TGTGCCAGCAGGCAGGGGGTGATTGAAAACATTCAGTACTTC

D: TRBD2
V: TRBV30
J: TRBJ2-7
size: .
CDR3: CAWSGGGPYEQYF
DNA: TGTGCCTGGAGTGGGGGGGGACCCTACGAGCAGTACTTC